A selection of T cell receptor beta chains follows, all from one sample in a study of T cell responses to AZD1222 COVID-19 vaccine. The data were produced by immunoSEQ multiplex PCR, yet TCRdb's version contains in-frame clones alone and is incomplete. This sample carries 130,000 to 150,000 clones, about 93% of them seen once, and the ten largest clones take around 5.2%. The material was peripheral blood, obtained on day 0 of AZD1222 vaccination. These receptors were taken from an adult in good health. Each CDR3 is given with its conserved first and last residue. The order of the fields is D gene, V gene, J gene, clone size, CDR3 DNA, CDR3 protein. A D gene is named only where the DNA matches it firmly. The size field is filled for only some rows; it gives once, few, many or a size class.

d_call: NA
v_call: TRBV7-2
j_call: TRBJ1-5
clone_size: NA
cdr3_nt: TGTGCCAGCAGCCTTTCGTACGGGAATCAGCCCCAGCATTTT
cdr3_aa: CASSLSYGNQPQHF

d_call: TRBD1
v_call: TRBV19
j_call: TRBJ1-1
clone_size: NA
cdr3_nt: TGTGCCAGTAGTACCCGACAGGGGAAGGGTTTCGGCCTTGGGGGGGACACTGAAGCTTTCTTT
cdr3_aa: CASSTRQGKGFGLGGDTEAFF

d_call: NA
v_call: TRBV20-1
j_call: TRBJ1-2
clone_size: NA
cdr3_nt: TGCAGCGCCCGAGCCGGCGGTGGCTACACCTTC
cdr3_aa: CSARAGGGYTF

d_call: NA
v_call: TRBV7-9
j_call: TRBJ2-7
clone_size: once
cdr3_nt: TGTGCCAGCAGCTTAGTCCAGGGGGGAACCTACGAGCAGTACTTC
cdr3_aa: CASSLVQGGTYEQYF

d_call: TRBD2
v_call: TRBV19
j_call: TRBJ2-3
clone_size: NA
cdr3_nt: TGTGCCAGCTCATATCTCGCTAGCGGGAGGGATGGCGCTGCAGATACGCAGTATTTT
cdr3_aa: CASSYLASGRDGAADTQYF

d_call: NA
v_call: TRBV2
j_call: TRBJ2-1
clone_size: NA
cdr3_nt: TGTGCCAGCAGTGAAGGATGGGGTGTTGTTAAGTTCTTC
cdr3_aa: CASSEGWGVVKFF

d_call: TRBD1
v_call: TRBV6-1
j_call: TRBJ1-6
clone_size: NA
cdr3_nt: TGTGCCAGCAGTGATTTTACAGGGGGTTCCTCACCCCTCCACTTT
cdr3_aa: CASSDFTGGSSPLHF

d_call: NA
v_call: TRBV6-5
j_call: TRBJ2-7
clone_size: NA
cdr3_nt: TGTGCCAGCAGTTCCTCAGGGGTCGAGCAGTACTTC
cdr3_aa: CASSSSGVEQYF

d_call: TRBD1
v_call: TRBV15
j_call: TRBJ2-2
clone_size: NA
cdr3_nt: TGTGCCACCAGCAGAATGACAGGGGGCACCGGGGAGCTGTTTTTT
cdr3_aa: CATSRMTGGTGELFF

d_call: NA
v_call: TRBV11-3
j_call: TRBJ2-2
clone_size: NA
cdr3_nt: TGTGCCAGCAGCCTCCGAACCGGGGAGCTGTTTTTT
cdr3_aa: CASSLRTGELFF

d_call: TRBD1
v_call: TRBV6-5
j_call: TRBJ1-5
clone_size: once
cdr3_nt: TGTGCCAGCAGTAACTCCGGGACAGGATATTATCAGCCCCAGCATTTT
cdr3_aa: CASSNSGTGYYQPQHF

d_call: NA
v_call: TRBV24-1
j_call: TRBJ2-6
clone_size: NA
cdr3_nt: TGTGCCACCAGTGGAATTTCGGCTGGGGCCAACGTCCTGACTTTC
cdr3_aa: CATSGISAGANVLTF

d_call: NA
v_call: TRBV12-3/TRBV12-4
j_call: TRBJ1-1
clone_size: few
cdr3_nt: TGTGCCAGCAGTGCCAGGGGTTATGCTTTCTTT
cdr3_aa: CASSARGYAFF

d_call: NA
v_call: TRBV14
j_call: TRBJ1-6
clone_size: NA
cdr3_nt: TGTGCCAGCAGCCCCGGGCAGGGACACTCACCCCTCCACTTT
cdr3_aa: CASSPGQGHSPLHF

d_call: NA
v_call: TRBV28
j_call: TRBJ2-3
clone_size: NA
cdr3_nt: TGTGCCAGCATTGAGATGGGCGGCACAGATACGCAGTATTTT
cdr3_aa: CASIEMGGTDTQYF